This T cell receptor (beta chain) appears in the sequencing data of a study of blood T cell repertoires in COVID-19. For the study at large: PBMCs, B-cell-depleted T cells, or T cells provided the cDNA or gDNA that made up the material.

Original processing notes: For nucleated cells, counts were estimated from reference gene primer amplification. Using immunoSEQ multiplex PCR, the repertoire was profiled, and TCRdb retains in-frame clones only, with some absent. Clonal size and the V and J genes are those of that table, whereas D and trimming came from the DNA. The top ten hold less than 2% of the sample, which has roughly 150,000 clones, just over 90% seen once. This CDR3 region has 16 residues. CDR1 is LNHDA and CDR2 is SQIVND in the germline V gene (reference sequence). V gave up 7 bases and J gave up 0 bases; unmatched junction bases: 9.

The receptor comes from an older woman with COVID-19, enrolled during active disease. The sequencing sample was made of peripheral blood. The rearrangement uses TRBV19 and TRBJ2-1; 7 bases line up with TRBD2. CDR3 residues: CASNQAGHSSYNEQFF. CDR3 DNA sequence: TGTGCCAGTAATCAAGCGGGGCATAGCTCCTACAATGAGCAGTTCTTC.